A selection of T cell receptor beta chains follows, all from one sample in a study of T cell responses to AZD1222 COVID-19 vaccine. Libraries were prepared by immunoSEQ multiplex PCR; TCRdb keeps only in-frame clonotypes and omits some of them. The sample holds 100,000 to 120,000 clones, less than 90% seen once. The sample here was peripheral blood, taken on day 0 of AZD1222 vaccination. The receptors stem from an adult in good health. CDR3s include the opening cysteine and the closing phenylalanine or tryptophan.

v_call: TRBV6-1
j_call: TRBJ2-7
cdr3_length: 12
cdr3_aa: CASSEAPGEQYF

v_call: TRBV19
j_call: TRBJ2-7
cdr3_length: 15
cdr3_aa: CASSFFGTGAYEQYF

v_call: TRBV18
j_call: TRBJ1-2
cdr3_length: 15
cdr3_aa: CASSPPQWQRNGYTF

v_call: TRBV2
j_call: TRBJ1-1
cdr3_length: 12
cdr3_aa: CASGLLFTEAFF

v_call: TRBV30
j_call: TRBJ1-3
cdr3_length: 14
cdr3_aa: CAWTWDFQGSTIYF

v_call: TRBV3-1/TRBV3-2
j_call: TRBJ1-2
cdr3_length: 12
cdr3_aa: CASSQAGDGYTF

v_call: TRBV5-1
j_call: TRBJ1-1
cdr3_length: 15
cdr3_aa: CASSPTTGEGTEAFF

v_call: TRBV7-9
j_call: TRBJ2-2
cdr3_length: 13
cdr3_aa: CASSLVHTGELFF

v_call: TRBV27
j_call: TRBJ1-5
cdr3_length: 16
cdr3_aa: CASSLSGTAVNQPQHF

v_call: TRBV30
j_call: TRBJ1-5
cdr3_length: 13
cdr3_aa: CAWSRGPNQPQHF

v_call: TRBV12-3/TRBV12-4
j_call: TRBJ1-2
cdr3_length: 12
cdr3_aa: CASNIERNGYTF

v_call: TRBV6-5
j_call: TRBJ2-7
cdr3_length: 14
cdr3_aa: CATALGGGAYEQYF

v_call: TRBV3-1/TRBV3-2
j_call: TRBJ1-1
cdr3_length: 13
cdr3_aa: CASSHSYGTEAFF

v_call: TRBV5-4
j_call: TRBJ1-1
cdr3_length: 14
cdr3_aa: CASSLSWIRTEAFF

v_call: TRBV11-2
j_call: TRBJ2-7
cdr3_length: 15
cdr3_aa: CASSLTSGSSYEQYF

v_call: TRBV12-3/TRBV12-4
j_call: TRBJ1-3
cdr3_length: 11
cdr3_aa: CASSFGNTIYF

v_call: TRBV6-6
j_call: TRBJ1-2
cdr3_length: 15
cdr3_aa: CASSSVGQGKNGYTF

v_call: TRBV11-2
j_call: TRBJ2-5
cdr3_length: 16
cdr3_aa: CASTPYQVQRGETQYF

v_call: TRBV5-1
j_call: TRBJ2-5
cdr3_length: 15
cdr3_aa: CASSLGDPTVETQYF

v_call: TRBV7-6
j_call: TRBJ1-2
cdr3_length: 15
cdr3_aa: CASSPRDTANYGYTF

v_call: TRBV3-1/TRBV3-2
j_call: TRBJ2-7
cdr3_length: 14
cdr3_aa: CASSQDFRAEEQYF

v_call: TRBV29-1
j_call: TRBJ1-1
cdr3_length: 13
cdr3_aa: CSVEAAMNTEAFF

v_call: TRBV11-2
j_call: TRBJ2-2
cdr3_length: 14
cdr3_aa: CASSLDRRTGELFF

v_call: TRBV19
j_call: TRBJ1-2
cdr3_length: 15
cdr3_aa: CASRGTGRTNYGYTF

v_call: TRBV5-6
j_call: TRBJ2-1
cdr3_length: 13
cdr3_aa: CASSKELYNEQFF

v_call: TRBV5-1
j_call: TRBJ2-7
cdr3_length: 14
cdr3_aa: CASSLSGRSYEQYF

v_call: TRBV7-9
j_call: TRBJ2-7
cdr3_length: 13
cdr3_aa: CASGDFRSYEQYF

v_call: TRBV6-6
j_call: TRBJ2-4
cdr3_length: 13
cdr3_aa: CASGPGTARTQYF

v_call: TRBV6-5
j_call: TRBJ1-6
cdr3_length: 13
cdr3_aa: CASSNTGSSPLHF

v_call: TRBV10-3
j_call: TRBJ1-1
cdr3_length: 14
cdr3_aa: CAISDGTMNTEAFF

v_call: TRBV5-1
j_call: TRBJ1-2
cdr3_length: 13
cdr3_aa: CASSFNQNYGYTF

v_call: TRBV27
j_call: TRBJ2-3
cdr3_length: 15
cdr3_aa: CATYPGRSTFYTQYF

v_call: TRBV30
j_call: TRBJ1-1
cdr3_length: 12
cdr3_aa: CAWSGASEVAFF

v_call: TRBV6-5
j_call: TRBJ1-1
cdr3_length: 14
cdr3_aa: CASSYSRQNTEAFF

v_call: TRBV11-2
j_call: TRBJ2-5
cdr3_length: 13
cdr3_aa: CASSFAGVETQYF

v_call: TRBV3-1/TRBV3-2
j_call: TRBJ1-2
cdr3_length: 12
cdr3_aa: CASSLGVRGYTF

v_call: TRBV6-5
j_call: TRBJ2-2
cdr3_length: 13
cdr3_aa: CASGGRDTGELFF

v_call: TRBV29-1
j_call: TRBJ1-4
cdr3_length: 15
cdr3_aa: CSVRDLQPTNEKLFF

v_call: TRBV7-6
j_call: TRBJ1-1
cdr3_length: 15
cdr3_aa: CASSLGAGVNTEAFF

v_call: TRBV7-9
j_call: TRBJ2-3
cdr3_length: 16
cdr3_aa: CASSPPDEVGTDTQYF

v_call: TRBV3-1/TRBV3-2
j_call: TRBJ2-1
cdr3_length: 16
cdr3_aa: CASSQDNRWSYNEQFF

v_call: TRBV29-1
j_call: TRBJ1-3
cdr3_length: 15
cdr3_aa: CSVAPQGMRGNTIYF